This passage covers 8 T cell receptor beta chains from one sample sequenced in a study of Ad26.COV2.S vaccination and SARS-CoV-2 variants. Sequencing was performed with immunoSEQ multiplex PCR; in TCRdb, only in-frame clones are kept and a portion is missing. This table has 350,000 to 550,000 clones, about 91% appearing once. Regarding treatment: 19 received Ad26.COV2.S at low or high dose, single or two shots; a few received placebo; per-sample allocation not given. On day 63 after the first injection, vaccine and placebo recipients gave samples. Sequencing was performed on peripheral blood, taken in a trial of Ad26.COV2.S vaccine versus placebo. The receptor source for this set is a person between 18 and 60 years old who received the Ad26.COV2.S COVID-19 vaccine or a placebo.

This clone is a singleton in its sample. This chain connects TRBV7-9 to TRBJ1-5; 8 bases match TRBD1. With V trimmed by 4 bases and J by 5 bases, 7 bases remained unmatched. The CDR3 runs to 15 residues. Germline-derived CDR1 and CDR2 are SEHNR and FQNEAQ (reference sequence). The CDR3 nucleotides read TGTGCCAGCAGCTACGGCGGACAGGGCGATCAGCCCCAGCATTTT. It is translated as CASSYGGQGDQPQHF. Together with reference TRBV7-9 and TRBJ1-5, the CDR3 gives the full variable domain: DTGVSQNPRHKITKRGQNVTFRCDPISEHNRLYWYRQTLGQGPEFLTYFQNEAQLEKSRLLSDRFSAERPKGSFSTLEIQRTEQGDSAMYLCASSYGGQGDQPQHFGDGTRLSIL.

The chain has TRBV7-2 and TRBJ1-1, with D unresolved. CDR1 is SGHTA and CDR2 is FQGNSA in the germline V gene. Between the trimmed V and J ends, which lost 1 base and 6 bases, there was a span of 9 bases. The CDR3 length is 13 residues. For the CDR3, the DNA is TGTGCCAGCAGCTTAGTCCAGGTTGCTGAAGCTTTCTTT. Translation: CASSLVQVAEAFF.

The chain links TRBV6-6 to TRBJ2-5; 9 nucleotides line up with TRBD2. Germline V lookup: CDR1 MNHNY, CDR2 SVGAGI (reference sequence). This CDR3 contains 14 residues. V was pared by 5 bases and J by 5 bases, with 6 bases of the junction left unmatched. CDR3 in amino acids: CASSLSGSRETQYF. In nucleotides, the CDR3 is TGTGCCAGCAGTCTTAGCGGGAGTCGGGAGACCCAGTACTTC.

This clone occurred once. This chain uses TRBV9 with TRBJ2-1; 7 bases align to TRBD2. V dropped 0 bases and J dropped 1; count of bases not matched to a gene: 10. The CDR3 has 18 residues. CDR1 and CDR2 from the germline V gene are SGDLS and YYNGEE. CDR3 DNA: TGTGCCAGCAGCGTAGTGGGGAGGGGCGAGGGGTCCTACAATGAGCAGTTCTTC. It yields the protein CASSVVGRGEGSYNEQFF.

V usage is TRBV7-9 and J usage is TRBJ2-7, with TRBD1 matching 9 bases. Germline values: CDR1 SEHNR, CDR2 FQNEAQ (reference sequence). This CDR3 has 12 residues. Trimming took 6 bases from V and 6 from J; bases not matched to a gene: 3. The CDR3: CASRSDRGEQYV. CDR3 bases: TGTGCCAGCAGATCGGACAGGGGCGAGCAGTACGTC.

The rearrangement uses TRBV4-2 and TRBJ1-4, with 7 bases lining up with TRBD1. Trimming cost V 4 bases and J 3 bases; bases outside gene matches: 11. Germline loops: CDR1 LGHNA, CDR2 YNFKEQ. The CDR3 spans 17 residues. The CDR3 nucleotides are TGTGCCAGCAGCCCACTTGGACAGGAACGGGCTAATGAAAAACTGTTTTTT. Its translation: CASSPLGQERANEKLFF.

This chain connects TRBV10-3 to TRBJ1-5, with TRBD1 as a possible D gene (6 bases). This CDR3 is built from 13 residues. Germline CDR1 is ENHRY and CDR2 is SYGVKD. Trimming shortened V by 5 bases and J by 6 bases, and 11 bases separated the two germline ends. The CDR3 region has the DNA TGTGCCATCAGTCCGGGGGGCCCTCAGCCCCAGCATTTT. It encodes CAISPGGPQPQHF.

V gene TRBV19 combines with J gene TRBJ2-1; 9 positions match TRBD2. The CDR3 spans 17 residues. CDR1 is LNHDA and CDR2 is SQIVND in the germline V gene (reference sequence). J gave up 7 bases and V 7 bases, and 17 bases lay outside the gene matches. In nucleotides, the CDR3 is TGTGCCAGTAAACGGGTGCGGGAGGGCCTGGACCGGAATGAGCAGTTCTTC. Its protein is CASKRVREGLDRNEQFF.